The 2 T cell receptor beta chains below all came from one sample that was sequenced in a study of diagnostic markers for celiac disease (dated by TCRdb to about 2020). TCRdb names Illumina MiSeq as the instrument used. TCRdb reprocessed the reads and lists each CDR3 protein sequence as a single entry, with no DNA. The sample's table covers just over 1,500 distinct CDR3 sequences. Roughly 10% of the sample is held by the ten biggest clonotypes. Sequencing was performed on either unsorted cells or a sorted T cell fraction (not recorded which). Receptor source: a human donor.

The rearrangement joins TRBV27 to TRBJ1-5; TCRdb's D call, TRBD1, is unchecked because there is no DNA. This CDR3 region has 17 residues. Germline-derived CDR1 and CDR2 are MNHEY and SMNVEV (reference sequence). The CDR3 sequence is CASSPKVGTGVNQPQHF.

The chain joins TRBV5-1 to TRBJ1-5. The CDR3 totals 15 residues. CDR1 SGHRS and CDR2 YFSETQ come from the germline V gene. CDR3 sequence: CASSLGVGGNQPQHF.